The 28 T cell receptor beta chains given below trace back to one sample, sequenced in a study of T cell responses to AZD1222 COVID-19 vaccine. Sequencing used immunoSEQ multiplex PCR; TCRdb keeps in-frame clones, though not all of them. The table lists around 110,000 clones, about 92% of them singletons. Here the sequenced sample was peripheral blood, taken on day 0 of AZD1222 vaccination. These receptors were collected from an adult in good health.

V gene TRBV3-1 (or the pseudogene TRBV3-2) combines with J gene TRBJ1-1; D not resolved. With 0 bases removed from V and 4 bases from J, the gap between germline ends came to 9 bases. CDR3 size: 14 residues. Germline-derived CDR1 and CDR2 are LGHDT and YNNKEL (reference sequence). This CDR3 reads CASSQEDRITEAFF. Written as DNA, the CDR3 is TGTGCCAGCAGCCAAGAGGACCGGATCACTGAAGCTTTCTTT.

The V gene is TRBV18, the J gene TRBJ1-2, with TRBD1 identical over 7 bases. Germline CDR1 reads KGHSH; CDR2 reads LQKENI. The V and J ends lost 3 bases and 3 bases, in that order; junction bases with no gene match: 1. The CDR3 consists of 13 residues. In DNA, the CDR3 is TGTGCCAGCTCACCGCAGGGGGACTATGGCTACACCTTC. Translated, it gives CASSPQGDYGYTF.

The chain is built from TRBV12-3 or TRBV12-4 and TRBJ1-2, with TRBD1 identical over 8 bases. The CDR3 sequence is 12 residues long. V lost 3 bases and J lost 8; bases outside the gene matches: 2. The CDR3 coding sequence is TGTGCCAGCAGTTTTTCAGGGGGCGGCTACACCTTC. Protein sequence: CASSFSGGGYTF.

In this sample, this clone turned up a few times. The chain carries TRBV27 and TRBJ1-1; the match to TRBD1 covers 8 bases. Germline trimming cut 3 bases from V and 10 bases from J; bases unmatched to any gene: 13. The germline V gene has CDR1 MNHEY and CDR2 SMNVEV (reference sequence). The CDR3 has 15 amino acids. The CDR3 sequence: CASSFLVWDRSRAFF. Here the CDR3 DNA reads TGTGCCAGCAGTTTCTTGGTCTGGGACAGGAGTCGAGCTTTCTTT.

The chain uses TRBV28 and TRBJ1-6, with 8 bases that match TRBD1. This CDR3 has 13 amino acids. The V segment lost 8 bases and the J segment 5 bases; nucleotides outside the gene matches: 2. Germline assignment: CDR1 MDHEN and CDR2 SYDVKM. The CDR3, as DNA: TGTGCCAGCCTGACAGGGGATAATTCACCCCTCCACTTT. Its translation: CASLTGDNSPLHF.

The chain employs TRBV28 and TRBJ1-5; D is perhaps TRBD1 (6 bases). Per the germline V gene, CDR1 is MDHEN and CDR2 is SYDVKM. This CDR3 is 17 amino acids long. V was pared by 2 bases and J by 1 base, with 15 bases between. The CDR3, as DNA: TGTGCCAGCAGTTTAGGGGGGGCCGAGGGAAGCAATCAGCCCCAGCATTTT. It specifies CASSLGGAEGSNQPQHF.

This chain uses TRBV9 with TRBJ2-1, with 11 nucleotides matching TRBD2. J lost 3 bases, V lost 3 bases, and 2 bases had no gene match. Germline assignment: CDR1 SGDLS and CDR2 YYNGEE. This CDR3 is 15 amino acids long. CDR3 sequence (DNA): TGTGCCAGCAGCGCGGGGACTAGCGGCTACAATGAGCAGTTCTTC. Translating gives CASSAGTSGYNEQFF.

This chain connects TRBV12-3 or TRBV12-4 to TRBJ2-5; weak D call: TRBD2 (5 bases). Trimming took off 3 bases at V and 3 bases at J, with 8 bases between the two ends. The CDR3 sequence is 13 residues long. CDR3: CASSFLREETQYF. CDR3 bases: TGTGCCAGCAGTTTCTTGCGGGAAGAGACCCAGTACTTC.

The rearrangement joins TRBV28 to TRBJ2-1; D remains ambiguous. CDR1 and CDR2 (germline): MDHEN, SYDVKM. The V gene lost 5 bases and the J gene lost 10 bases, with 15 bases spanning the gap. The CDR3 length is 13 residues. CDR3 coding DNA: TGTGCCAGCAGTCCCCCCGTCCTGAACGAGCAGTTCTTC. This gives the protein CASSPPVLNEQFF.

V usage is TRBV27 and J usage is TRBJ2-2, with a possible D match to TRBD2 (7 bases). V shed 5 bases and J shed 2 bases, with 24 bases lying between them. The germline gives CDR1 MNHEY, CDR2 SMNVEV (reference sequence). This CDR3 region has 19 residues. CDR3 region: CASSPLYRGGGGNTGELFF. CDR3 bases: TGTGCCAGCAGTCCCCTATATCGAGGAGGGGGGGGAAACACCGGGGAGCTGTTTTTT.

The chain couples TRBV27 to TRBJ1-2; 7 bases match TRBD1. Per the germline V gene, CDR1 is MNHEY and CDR2 is SMNVEV (reference sequence). V shed 9 bases, J shed 2 bases, and the junction held 3 bases outside the gene matches. The CDR3 sequence is 12 residues long. CDR3 sequence: CASKGANYGYTF. CDR3 nucleotide sequence: TGTGCCAGTAAGGGGGCAAACTATGGCTACACCTTC.

The chain couples TRBV14 to TRBJ2-1; TRBD2 aligns across 9 bases. Trimming cost V 1 base and J 10 bases; bases outside gene matches: 8. Germline loops: CDR1 SGHDN, CDR2 FVKESK. The CDR3 is 15 amino acids. The CDR3 DNA reads as TGTGCCAGCAGCCAAGGTGGCGGGAGGGCCTGGGAGCAGTTCTTC. Protein sequence: CASSQGGGRAWEQFF.

The V gene is TRBV19, the J gene TRBJ2-7; a possible D gene is TRBD1 (6 bases). This CDR3 region has 13 residues. Trimming took off 3 bases at V and 3 bases at J, with 9 bases between the two ends. Germline V gene data show CDR1 as LNHDA and CDR2 as SQIVND (reference sequence). This CDR3 is CASSITRGYEQYF. The CDR3 DNA is TGTGCCAGTAGTATTACCAGGGGCTACGAGCAGTACTTC.

The chain recombines TRBV5-8 with TRBJ2-7, with 12 bases aligning to TRBD2. The J segment lost 5 bases and the V segment lost 4 bases, leaving 7 bases of the junction unmatched. Germline values: CDR1 SGHTS, CDR2 YDEGEE. CDR3 length: 15 residues. CDR3 amino acids: CASSRLLAGGDEQYF. Written as DNA, the CDR3 is TGTGCCAGCAGCCGACTACTAGCGGGAGGTGACGAGCAGTACTTC. Looking up the rest from reference TRBV5-8 and TRBJ2-7 gives the full variable domain: EAGVTQSPTHLIKTRGQQATLRCSPISGHTSVYWYQQALGLGLQFLLWYDEGEERNRGNFPPRFSGRQFPNYSSELNVNALELEDSALYLCASSRLLAGGDEQYFGPGTRLTVT.

The chain has TRBV30 and TRBJ1-2; 7 bases map to TRBD1. V was pared by 2 bases and J by 2 bases, with 2 bases of the junction left unmatched. The CDR3 runs 13 residues. Germline V gene lookup returns CDR1 GTSNPN and CDR2 SVGIG (reference sequence). The DNA of the CDR3 is TGTGCCTGGAGTCCGGGACAGAACTATGGCTACACCTTC. Its translation is CAWSPGQNYGYTF.

The gene calls are TRBV19 and TRBJ1-1; 12 bases line up with TRBD1. V lost 8 bases, J lost 8 bases, and 18 bases stayed unmatched. Per the germline V gene, CDR1 is LNHDA and CDR2 is SQIVND (reference sequence). CDR3 length: 17 amino acids. In nucleotides, the CDR3 is TGTGCCAGTTGCCTAAGGGACCGGGACAGGGGGCCGATGGAAGCTTTCTTT. Its protein is CASCLRDRDRGPMEAFF.

This clone was observed a few times. The rearrangement uses TRBV30 and TRBJ1-6; D might be TRBD1 (5 bases). CDR3 size: 18 residues. Germline V gene lookup returns CDR1 GTSNPN and CDR2 SVGIG (reference sequence). The V end was cut by 4 bases, the J end by 6 bases, with 25 bases between. The CDR3 sequence is CAWTVRRGDSFVNSPLHF. Here the CDR3 DNA reads TGTGCCTGGACCGTAAGGCGGGGAGACAGTTTTGTTAATTCACCCCTCCACTTT.

The rearrangement links TRBV7-3 to TRBJ2-1, with a tentative D call TRBD2 (5 bases). Germline CDR1 is SGHTA and CDR2 is FQGTGA. The CDR3 contains 13 residues. Trimming removed 2 bases at V and 5 bases at J, with 7 bases between. DNA of the CDR3: TGTGCCAGCAGCTTACGGCGGGACAATGAGCAGTTCTTC. Its translation: CASSLRRDNEQFF.

The CDR3 sequence is CASSLLAGATYEQYF. For the CDR3, the DNA is TGTGCCAGCAGTTTACTAGCGGGCGCAACCTACGAGCAGTACTTC. The chain carries TRBV7-3 and TRBJ2-7; 9 bases align to TRBD2. Germline-derived CDR1 and CDR2 are SGHTA and FQGTGA. Trimming took 6 bases from V and 2 from J; bases not matched to a gene: 8. CDR3 length: 15 residues.

The V and J genes are TRBV3-1 (or the pseudogene TRBV3-2) and TRBJ1-6, with D hard to call. Germline loops: CDR1 LGHDT, CDR2 YNNKEL (reference sequence). The germline V and J ends were trimmed by 0 bases and 9 bases, with 9 bases remaining between them. This CDR3 is 14 amino acids long. The CDR3 DNA follows: TGTGCCAGCAGCCAAGAACGGACTATTTCACCCCTCCACTTT. Translation: CASSQERTISPLHF.

The genes are TRBV14 and TRBJ2-7; 9 bases map to TRBD1. Trimming took 2 bases from V and 1 from J; bases not matched to a gene: 6. The CDR3 extends over 16 amino acids. The germline CDR1 and CDR2 sequences are SGHDN and FVKESK. The CDR3 DNA reads TGTGCCAGCAGCCAATCAACAGGGGGCGCGTCCTACGAGCAGTACTTC. Amino acids: CASSQSTGGASYEQYF. Drawing the rest from reference TRBV14 and TRBJ2-7, the complete variable domain is EAGVTQFPSHSVIEKGQTVTLRCDPISGHDNLYWYRRVMGKEIKFLLHFVKESKQDESGMPNNRFLAERTGGTYSTLKVQPAELEDSGVYFCASSQSTGGASYEQYFGPGTRLTVT.

The chain joins TRBV29-1 to TRBJ1-5; 9 positions match TRBD1. CDR1 is SQVTM and CDR2 is ANQGSEA in the germline V gene. Germline trimming cut 5 bases from V and 1 base from J; bases unmatched to any gene: 6. The CDR3 has 15 residues. As DNA, the CDR3 is TGCAGCGTTTCTACGACAGGGGGGAGCAATCAGCCCCAGCATTTT. It codes for CSVSTTGGSNQPQHF. The full variable domain, with the rest looked up from reference TRBV29-1 and TRBJ1-5, is SAVISQKPSRDICQRGTSLTIQCQVDSQVTMMFWYRQQPGQSLTLIATANQGSEATYESGFVIDKFPISRPNLTFSTLTVSNMSPEDSSIYLCSVSTTGGSNQPQHFGDGTRLSIL.

This rearrangement joins TRBV4-1 to TRBJ1-2; D is possibly TRBD1 (6 bases). The germline CDR1 and CDR2 sequences are MGHRA and YSYEKL. The ends were cut back, 0 bases at V and 5 bases at J, with 13 bases in the middle. The CDR3 spans 15 residues. The CDR3 DNA is TGCGCCAGCAGCCAAGACGCAGGGAGGGGGTATGGCTACACCTTC. This gives the protein CASSQDAGRGYGYTF.

V is TRBV27 and J is TRBJ1-2; no definite D call. Trimming removed 8 bases from V and 5 bases from J, with 15 bases in between. Germline CDR1 MNHEY, CDR2 SMNVEV (reference sequence). The CDR3 runs 13 residues. CDR3 sequence: CASRFTAAYGYTF. The CDR3 DNA sequence: TGTGCCAGCCGATTCACCGCGGCGTATGGCTACACCTTC.

This sequence joins TRBV6-5 and TRBJ1-2; TRBD1 aligns across 8 bases. The CDR3 has 14 residues. V shed 6 bases, J shed 6 bases, and the junction held 9 bases outside the gene matches. Looked up from germline, CDR1 is MNHEY and CDR2 is SVGAGI. In nucleotides, the CDR3 is TGTGCCAGCAGACCAGGGGGCATTAGGAATGGCTACACCTTC. Protein sequence: CASRPGGIRNGYTF.

This sequence joins TRBV28 and TRBJ2-7, with a tentative D call TRBD1 (5 bases). This CDR3 spans 13 amino acids. Germline V CDR1 and CDR2: MDHEN, SYDVKM. V lost 6 bases to trimming and J lost 5 bases, with 14 bases between them. The CDR3 DNA reads TGTGCCAGCAGCCTGGCGGCAGGGAACGAGCAGTACTTC. Amino acids: CASSLAAGNEQYF. The full variable domain, its missing parts supplied by reference TRBV28 and TRBJ2-7, is DVKVTQSSRYLVKRTGEKVFLECVQDMDHENMFWYRQDPGLGLRLIYFSYDVKMKEKGDIPEGYSVSREKKERFSLILESASTNQTSMYLCASSLAAGNEQYFGPGTRLTVT.

The chain recombines TRBV5-1 with TRBJ2-2; the D gene is possibly TRBD1 (5 bases). V was clipped by 3 bases and J by 4 bases, with 13 bases between them. This CDR3 is built from 15 residues. Germline values: CDR1 SGHRS, CDR2 YFSETQ. The CDR3: CASSSYQGPTGELFF. Here the CDR3 DNA reads TGCGCCAGCAGCTCCTACCAGGGTCCCACCGGGGAGCTGTTTTTT.

The rearrangement joins TRBV5-4 to TRBJ2-5; D unresolved. CDR1 is SGHNT, CDR2 YYREEE, per germline (reference sequence). Deletions cut 9 bases from V and 5 bases from J, with 20 bases between. The CDR3 is 14 amino acids. In DNA, the CDR3 is TGTGCCACCGCACCAGCACGACGTGTGGAGACCCAGTACTTC. Translated, it gives CATAPARRVETQYF. The full variable domain, its missing parts supplied by reference TRBV5-4 and TRBJ2-5, is ETGVTQSPTHLIKTRGQQVTLRCSSQSGHNTVSWYQQALGQGPQFIFQYYREEENGRGNFPPRFSGLQFPNYSSELNVNALELDDSALYLCATAPARRVETQYFGPGTRLLVL.